These 8 T cell receptor beta chains came from one sample sequenced in a study of T cell responses to AZD1222 COVID-19 vaccine. Measured with immunoSEQ multiplex PCR; TCRdb has only the in-frame clones, and not every one. The sample has over 100,000 clones; roughly 90% are singletons. The specimen comprised peripheral blood, sampled on day 0 of AZD1222 vaccination. These receptors all stem from an adult in good health.

This chain links TRBV5-1 with TRBJ2-5; D remains ambiguous. Between the trimmed V and J ends, which lost 1 base and 4 bases, there was a span of 11 bases. CDR3 length: 14 residues. CDR1 is SGHRS, CDR2 YFSETQ, per germline. CDR3 nucleotides: TGCGCCAGCAGCTTGACGGAAGGTGGAGAGACCCAGTACTTC. It translates to CASSLTEGGETQYF.

The genes are TRBV4-3 and TRBJ1-2; D perhaps matches TRBD1 (6 bases). V lost 1 base and J lost 3, with 15 bases in between. In germline, CDR1 is LGHNA, CDR2 YSLEER. This CDR3 contains 16 residues. CDR3 nucleotide sequence: TGCGCCAGCAGCCAAGGGTGGGGGGCGACGGACTATGGCTACACCTTC. Its protein product is CASSQGWGATDYGYTF.

The chain couples TRBV5-4 to TRBJ1-2, with 8 nucleotides matching TRBD1. The CDR3 has 14 amino acids. The ends lost 4 bases at V and 1 base at J; junction bases unmatched: 3. CDR1 and CDR2 from the germline V gene are SGHNT and YYREEE (reference sequence). The CDR3 sequence: CASSLGQGNYGYTF. The CDR3 DNA is TGTGCCAGCAGCCTCGGACAGGGTAACTATGGCTACACCTTC. Filled out from reference TRBV5-4 and TRBJ1-2, the complete variable domain reads ETGVTQSPTHLIKTRGQQVTLRCSSQSGHNTVSWYQQALGQGPQFIFQYYREEENGRGNFPPRFSGLQFPNYSSELNVNALELDDSALYLCASSLGQGNYGYTFGSGTRLTVV.

J is TRBJ2-7 and V is TRBV11-1; D uncertain. The germline V gene has CDR1 SGHAT and CDR2 FQDESV (reference sequence). CDR3 length: 14 residues. Trimming stripped 5 bases from V and 3 bases from J, with 14 bases between. For the CDR3, the DNA is TGTGCCAGCAGCCGCGTCAGTGGGGACTACGAGCAGTACTTC. It translates to CASSRVSGDYEQYF.

This clone was counted only a few times. The V call is TRBV12-3 or TRBV12-4, the J call TRBJ1-2; a weak D match, TRBD1 (6 bases). The CDR3 contains 13 residues. The ends were cut back, 10 bases at V and 0 bases at J, with 12 bases in the middle. The CDR3: CATEGGTNYGYTF. The DNA of the CDR3 is TGTGCCACCGAGGGGGGGACTAACTATGGCTACACCTTC.

This chain links TRBV2 with TRBJ1-5; tentatively, D is TRBD1 (5 bases). The CDR3 consists of 15 residues. The V end lost 5 bases, the J end lost 2 bases, and 13 bases lay between the germline ends. The germline V gene has CDR1 SNHLY and CDR2 FYNNEI. The CDR3 sequence is CASSPDRFGNQPQHF. The CDR3 DNA follows: TGTGCCAGCAGTCCCGACAGATTTGGCAATCAGCCCCAGCATTTT.

The gene calls are TRBV7-2 and TRBJ1-4; D gene ambiguous. The germline gives CDR1 SGHTA, CDR2 FQGNSA. V lost 5 bases and J 7 bases, leaving 17 bases between the germline ends. The CDR3 consists of 15 residues. The CDR3 here is CASSATSSTGEKLFF. In DNA form, the CDR3 reads TGTGCCAGCAGCGCGACCTCCTCAACGGGTGAAAAACTGTTTTTT. Complete variable domain (other parts from reference TRBV7-2 and TRBJ1-4): GAGVSQSPSNKVTEKGKDVELRCDPISGHTALYWYRQSLGQGLEFLIYFQGNSAPDKSGLPSDRFSAERTGGSVSTLTIQRTQQEDSAVYLCASSATSSTGEKLFFGSGTQLSVL.

This chain joins TRBV20-1 and TRBJ2-1; 10 bases are a match to TRBD2. The CDR3 covers 17 residues. Germline V gene lookup returns CDR1 DFQATT and CDR2 SNEGSKA (reference sequence). V shed 3 bases and J 4 bases; nucleotides not matched to a gene: 12. CDR3 in DNA: TGCAGTGCTAGTAGTAGGAGCGGGGGGGACCGTTACAATGAGCAGTTCTTC. Amino acid sequence: CSASSRSGGDRYNEQFF.